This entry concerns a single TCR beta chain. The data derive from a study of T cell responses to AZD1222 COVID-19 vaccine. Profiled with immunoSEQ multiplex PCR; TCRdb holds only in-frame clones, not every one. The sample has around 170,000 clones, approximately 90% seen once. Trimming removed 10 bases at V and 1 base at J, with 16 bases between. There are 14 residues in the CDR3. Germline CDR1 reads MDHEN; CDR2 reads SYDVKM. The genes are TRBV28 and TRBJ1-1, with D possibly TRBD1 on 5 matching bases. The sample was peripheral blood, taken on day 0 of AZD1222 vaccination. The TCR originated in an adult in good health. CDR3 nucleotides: TGTGCCATTTACTCCAGGGCGGGGAACACTGAAGCTTTCTTT. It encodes CAIYSRAGNTEAFF.